This T cell receptor beta chain appears in the sequencing data of a study of cytomegalovirus exposure and HLA in healthy donors. CDR1 MNHNS and CDR2 SASEGT come from the germline V gene. Trimming pared 3 bases from V and 13 bases from J, leaving 16 bases between. CDR3 size: 13 residues. The PCR contained 60 Vbeta and 13 Jbeta primers. Here immunoSEQ multiplex PCR was the method, and the copy in TCRdb shows in-frame clones only, minus some. The sample yields 120,000 to 150,000 clones, around three quarters seen once. The source of this sequence is a woman between 40 and 50 years old in good health and CMV-seronegative. The sequenced material came from PBMCs. The chain has TRBV6-1 and TRBJ2-1; perhaps TRBD2 as D (6 bases). CDR3 region: CASSEGGDVNQFF. DNA for the CDR3: TGTGCCAGCAGTGAGGGGGGAGACGTAAATCAGTTCTTC.